One sample yielded the 4 T cell receptor beta chains listed below, sequenced in a study of cytomegalovirus exposure and HLA in healthy donors. TCRdb keeps only in-frame clones here, not all; method: immunoSEQ multiplex PCR. This sample has over 150,000 clones; 65% to 90% occur once, and the top ten carry about an eighth. Sequences were obtained from PBMCs. Receptors originate from a woman younger than 45 in good health and CMV-seropositive.

This chain links TRBV7-2 with TRBJ2-7; 16 positions match TRBD2. The V segment lost 5 bases and the J segment 6 bases; nucleotides outside the gene matches: 7. CDR1 and CDR2 (germline): SGHTA, FQGNSA. The CDR3 has 16 residues. The CDR3 is CASSGGGLAGGPEQYF. The DNA for the CDR3 is TGTGCCAGCAGCGGAGGGGGACTAGCGGGAGGGCCCGAGCAGTACTTC.

CDR3 loop: CASSANNEQFF. In DNA, the CDR3 is TGTGCCAGCAGTGCAAACAATGAGCAGTTCTTC. This sequence joins TRBV2 and TRBJ2-1; D is unclear. Germline loops: CDR1 SNHLY, CDR2 FYNNEI. The CDR3 spans 11 residues. V lost 4 bases, J lost 5 bases, and 3 bases lay in between. Drawing the rest from reference TRBV2 and TRBJ2-1, the complete variable domain is EPEVTQTPSHQVTQMGQEVILRCVPISNHLYFYWYRQILGQKVEFLVSFYNNEISEKSEIFDDQFSVERPDGSNFTLKIRSTKLEDSAMYFCASSANNEQFFGPGTRLTVL.

V usage is TRBV27 and J usage is TRBJ2-7, with 7 positions matching TRBD1. V lost 6 bases and J lost 3; bases outside the gene matches: 8. The CDR3 is made up of 14 amino acids. Germline V gene data show CDR1 as MNHEY and CDR2 as SMNVEV (reference sequence). CDR3 nucleotide sequence: TGTGCCAGCAGCCCTGGGACAGCAGGCTACGAGCAGTACTTC. Protein product: CASSPGTAGYEQYF.

The rearrangement links TRBV5-1 to TRBJ2-6; 11 nucleotides agree with TRBD2. The germline gives CDR1 SGHRS, CDR2 YFSETQ. Losses at the gene ends were 2 bases for V and 4 bases for J; bases not matched to a gene: 5. CDR3 size: 17 residues. CDR3 bases: TGCGCCAGCAGCTTACTAGCGGGAGAAGCCGGGGCCAACGTCCTGACTTTC. Protein sequence: CASSLLAGEAGANVLTF.